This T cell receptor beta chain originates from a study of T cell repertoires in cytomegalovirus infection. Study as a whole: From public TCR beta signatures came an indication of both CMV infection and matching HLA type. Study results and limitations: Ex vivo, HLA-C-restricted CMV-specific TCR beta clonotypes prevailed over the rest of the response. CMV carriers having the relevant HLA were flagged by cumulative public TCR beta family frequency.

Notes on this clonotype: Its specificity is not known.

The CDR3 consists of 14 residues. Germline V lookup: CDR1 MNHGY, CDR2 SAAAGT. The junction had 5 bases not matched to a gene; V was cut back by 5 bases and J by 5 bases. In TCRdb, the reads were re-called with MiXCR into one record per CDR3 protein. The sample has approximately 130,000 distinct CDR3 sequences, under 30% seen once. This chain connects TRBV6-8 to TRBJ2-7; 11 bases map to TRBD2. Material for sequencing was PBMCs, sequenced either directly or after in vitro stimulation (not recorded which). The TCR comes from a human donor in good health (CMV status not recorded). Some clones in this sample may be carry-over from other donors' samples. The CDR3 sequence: CASSPGLAVDEQYF. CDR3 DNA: TGTGCCAGCAGTCCGGGACTAGCGGTAGACGAGCAGTACTTC.